This T cell receptor (beta chain) was observed in a study of blood T cell repertoires in COVID-19. Assay: immunoSEQ multiplex PCR; the TCRdb copy retains only in-frame clones and omits some. The data contain around 130,000 clones, approximately 79% of them singletons. Sequencing was done on a sample of PBMCs or T cells enriched from blood (not recorded which). This clonotype was sampled from a man aged 35 to 55 with acute COVID-19.

The CDR3 here is CASSPRLADSYEQYF. CDR3 coding DNA: TGTGCCAGCAGCCCCCGACTAGCGGACTCCTACGAGCAGTACTTC. The V call is TRBV9, the J call TRBJ2-7; the match to TRBD2 covers 9 bases. In germline, CDR1 is SGDLS, CDR2 YYNGEE. V dropped 4 bases and J dropped 0; count of bases not matched to a gene: 5. This CDR3 is built from 15 residues.